These T cell receptor beta chains were read from a single sample in a study of identical twins. From the 5' RACE reads, TCRdb called clonotypes with MiXCR, one entry per CDR3 protein. The top ten clones hold around 3.4% of a sample with 250,000 or so distinct CDR3 sequences, about 7% of them seen once. These same data were also listed under a study on yellow fever vaccine responses in identical twins.

Material for sequencing was memory (CD45RO+) T cells sorted from blood. Receptor source: a woman aged 18-35 years in good health. Both conserved end residues are part of each CDR3. A D gene is named only where the DNA matches it firmly. Expanded clones get a size class; other rows say once, few or many, or leave the size out.

>.|.|15|TRBJ2-1|TRBV9
CASSQGTTFYNEQFF
TGTGCCAGCAGCCAGGGGACTACCTTCTACAATGAGCAGTTCTTC
>few|.|13|TRBJ2-5|TRBV3-1
CASSQSVTETQYF
TGTGCCAGCAGCCAATCTGTCACGGAGACCCAGTACTTC
>.|TRBD1|14|TRBJ1-1|TRBV18
CASSGGQGFTEAFF
TGTGCCAGCTCAGGCGGACAGGGATTCACTGAAGCTTTCTTT
>many|TRBD1|14|TRBJ2-1|TRBV18
CASSLGQGLIEQFF
TGTGCCAGCTCCCTCGGACAGGGTTTAATTGAGCAGTTCTTC
>.|TRBD2|15|TRBJ2-3|TRBV11-1
CASSFVGGATDTQYF
TGTGCCAGCAGCTTTGTCGGGGGGGCTACAGATACGCAGTATTTT
>many|TRBD2|13|TRBJ2-1|TRBV24-1
CATRERSGNEQFF
TGTGCCACCAGGGAGCGTAGCGGGAATGAGCAGTTCTTC
>few|TRBD2|13|TRBJ2-1|TRBV20-1
CSAETSGRNEQFF
TGCAGTGCTGAGACTAGCGGGAGAAATGAGCAGTTCTTC
>many|.|13|TRBJ1-1|TRBV27
CASSLATNTEAFF
TGTGCCAGCAGTTTAGCGACTAACACTGAAGCTTTCTTT
>many|.|15|TRBJ2-3|TRBV4-2
CASSQDGGFTDTQYF
TGTGCCAGCAGCCAAGATGGCGGCTTTACAGATACGCAGTATTTT
>few|.|17|TRBJ2-2|TRBV5-6
CASSFTLGQLLSGELFF
TGTGCCAGCAGCTTCACCCTTGGTCAGCTACTGTCCGGGGAGCTGTTTTTT